Listed below are T cell receptor beta chains from one sample, sequenced in a study of CD8 T cells in Susac syndrome. TCRdb reprocessed the immunoSEQ multiplex PCR reads via MiXCR and lists one record per CDR3 protein. The sample includes about 140,000 distinct CDR3 sequences, around 93% seen only once; the top ten take 0.14%. The sample consisted of CD4+ T cells from PBMCs. The receptors originated from a human donor with Susac syndrome. Both conserved end residues are part of each CDR3. D genes are given only for firm matches. Not every row has a clone size; where given, it reads once, few, many or a size class.

v_gene	j_gene	d_gene	abundance	CDR3aa	CDR3nt
TRBV23-1	TRBJ2-3	TRBD2	.	CASQRLAGAHTDTQYF	TGCGCCAGCCAGAGACTAGCGGGGGCCCACACAGATACGCAGTATTTT
TRBV24-1	TRBJ2-7	.	.	CATNYEQYF	TGTGCCACCAACTACGAGCAGTACTTC
TRBV2	TRBJ1-4	.	.	CASSGSKGHNEKLFF	TGTGCCAGCAGTGGGTCGAAGGGGCATAATGAAAAACTGTTTTTT
TRBV20-1	TRBJ1-2	.	.	CSARDTQTNYGYTF	TGCAGTGCTAGAGACACCCAGACTAACTATGGCTACACCTTC
TRBV12-3/TRBV12-4	TRBJ2-1	TRBD2	.	CASSFTAGGHNEQFF	TGTGCCAGCAGTTTCACGGCGGGGGGCCACAATGAGCAGTTCTTC
TRBV20-1	TRBJ2-1	TRBD2	.	CSAVPGLATNEQFF	TGCAGTGCTGTCCCGGGACTAGCAACCAATGAGCAGTTCTTC
TRBV28	TRBJ1-5	.	.	CASSFGGKGQPQHF	TGTGCCAGCAGTTTCGGGGGGAAAGGTCAGCCCCAGCATTTT
TRBV29-1	TRBJ1-1	.	.	CSVVRVNTEAFF	TGCAGCGTTGTTCGGGTGAACACTGAAGCTTTCTTT
TRBV4-1	TRBJ2-1	TRBD2	.	CASSQGGGGPPNEQFF	TGCGCCAGCAGCCAAGGTGGGGGAGGGCCCCCCAATGAGCAGTTCTTC
TRBV5-4	TRBJ1-1	.	.	CASSLRHRTDTEAFF	TGTGCCAGCAGCTTGAGGCACAGGACGGACACTGAAGCTTTCTTT
TRBV20-1	TRBJ2-1	.	.	CSARWGIDSEQFF	TGCAGTGCTAGATGGGGGATCGACTCTGAGCAGTTCTTC
TRBV12-3/TRBV12-4	TRBJ1-5	.	.	CASSFRENQPQHF	TGTGCCAGCAGTTTTCGGGAGAATCAGCCCCAGCATTTT
TRBV11-2	TRBJ2-6	.	.	CASTDPGGSGANVLTF	TGTGCCAGCACCGATCCCGGGGGAAGTGGGGCCAACGTCCTGACTTTC
TRBV20-1	TRBJ2-5	TRBD1	.	CSARGDRGGETQYF	TGCAGTGCTAGAGGGGACAGGGGGGGGGAGACCCAGTACTTC
TRBV29-1	TRBJ2-3	.	few	CSVSMGLTDTQYF	TGCAGCGTGAGCATGGGCTTGACGGATACGCAGTATTTT
TRBV20-1	TRBJ2-1	TRBD2	.	CSARDVSGLYNEQFF	TGCAGTGCTAGAGATGTTAGCGGGTTGTACAATGAGCAGTTCTTC
TRBV19	TRBJ2-5	.	.	CASSMLGGNRGVETQYF	TGTGCCAGTAGTATGCTGGGGGGGAACAGGGGGGTAGAGACCCAGTACTTC
TRBV20-1	TRBJ2-3	.	.	CSARVYFMDTQYF	TGCAGTGCTAGAGTCTACTTCATGGATACGCAGTATTTT